This T cell receptor beta chain derives from a study of blood T cell repertoires in COVID-19. Turning to the study itself: Sources were T cells, B-cell-depleted T cells, or PBMCs; the material itself was cDNA or gDNA.

This CDR3 is 15 amino acids long. The V gene end was trimmed by 5 bases and the J gene end by 4 bases; junction bases not matched to a gene: 9. CDR1 is SGHNT and CDR2 is YENEEA in the germline V gene. Generated by immunoSEQ multiplex PCR, the TCRdb table keeps only in-frame clones and is missing some. The sample lists 250,000 or so clones, almost 85% seen once, with about 4% in the top ten. The source is a man aged 50-60 years with acute or convalescent COVID-19. The sample comprised peripheral blood. The V and J genes are TRBV11-3 and TRBJ2-7; 9 bases are a match to TRBD1. The CDR3 loop is CASSLSPGQGYEQYF. CDR3 nucleotide sequence: TGTGCCAGCAGCCTATCCCCGGGACAGGGTTACGAGCAGTACTTC. The entire variable domain, with the rest obtained from reference TRBV11-3 and TRBJ2-7, is as follows: EAGVVQSPRYKIIEKKQPVAFWCNPISGHNTLYWYLQNLGQGPELLIRYENEEAVDDSQLPKDRFSAERLKGVDSTLKIQPAELGDSAVYLCASSLSPGQGYEQYFGPGTRLTVT.